Below, 7 T cell receptor beta chains from the same sample are listed, as sequenced in a study of shared clonotypes between healthy human individuals. Naive CD8 populations comprised CD45RO-negative cells positively selected for CCR7, excluding terminally differentiated effector memory CD45RA+ cells. Measured with immunoSEQ multiplex PCR; TCRdb has only the in-frame clones, and not every one. The sample lists approximately 650,000 clones; roughly 95% were seen once. Sequencing used naive CD8+ T cells sorted from blood. Every receptor here comes from a woman in her twenties or thirties in good health.

The V and J genes are TRBV19 and TRBJ2-3, with 11 bases lining up with TRBD1. The CDR3 length is 17 residues. Trimming removed 0 bases from V and 2 bases from J; junction bases left unmatched: 4. Germline assignment: CDR1 LNHDA and CDR2 SQIVND (reference sequence). CDR3 nucleotides: TGTGCCAGTAGTATAGATCCGGGACAGGGGGTCACAGATACGCAGTATTTT. This translates into CASSIDPGQGVTDTQYF.

J is TRBJ2-7 and V is TRBV7-9; 7 nucleotides line up with TRBD2. This CDR3 is 15 amino acids long. V gave up 3 bases and J gave up 6 bases; unmatched junction bases: 11. Per germline, CDR1 SEHNR and CDR2 FQNEAQ (reference sequence). The CDR3 coding sequence is TGTGCCAGCAGCTTGCCCAACACCCCGGGGGGCGAGCAGTACTTC. Translated, it gives CASSLPNTPGGEQYF.

The genes are TRBV7-9 and TRBJ2-5, with D perhaps TRBD1 (6 bases). This CDR3 is 15 amino acids long. The germline V gene has CDR1 SEHNR and CDR2 FQNEAQ (reference sequence). V was trimmed by 1 base and J by 5 bases, leaving 14 bases between them. The CDR3 DNA sequence: TGTGCCAGCAGCTTAGTGTCAGGGGTAGGCGAGACCCAGTACTTC. Translated, it gives CASSLVSGVGETQYF.

Comments on this clone: The sample holds other DNA sequences that translate to the same CDR3. CDR3 region: CASSLASYEQYF. Written as DNA, the CDR3 is TGTGCCAGCAGCTTGGCCAGCTACGAGCAGTACTTC. The chain couples TRBV5-6 to TRBJ2-7; D is uncertain. Germline assignment: CDR1 SGHDT and CDR2 YYEEEE. This CDR3 is built from 12 residues. Between the trimmed V and J ends, which lost 0 bases and 3 bases, there was a span of 4 bases.

This chain connects TRBV5-6 to TRBJ2-5; D gene uncertain. Matching the DNA end better, TRBJ2-7 makes the J call doubtful. This CDR3 contains 15 residues. CDR1 and CDR2 (germline): SGHDT, YYEEEE. CDR3 in DNA: TGTGCCAGCAGCTCTCTGGATCCGGACTCCTACGAGCAGTACTTC. This sequence encodes CASSSLDPDSYEQYF.

The V call is TRBV2, the J call TRBJ1-2; no definite D call. The germline V gene has CDR1 SNHLY and CDR2 FYNNEI. V was cut by 5 bases and J by 3 bases, with 22 bases left in between. This CDR3 region has 17 residues. CDR3 in amino acids: CASSFPPLKQPDYGYTF. The CDR3 DNA reads TGTGCCAGCAGTTTCCCACCATTAAAACAGCCAGACTATGGCTACACCTTC. The full variable domain, rest sourced from reference TRBV2 and TRBJ1-2, is EPEVTQTPSHQVTQMGQEVILRCVPISNHLYFYWYRQILGQKVEFLVSFYNNEISEKSEIFDDQFSVERPDGSNFTLKIRSTKLEDSAMYFCASSFPPLKQPDYGYTFGSGTRLTVV.

The chain combines TRBV5-1 with TRBJ2-7; D gene uncertain. This CDR3 contains 13 residues. The germline V and J ends were trimmed by 3 bases and 1 base, with 8 bases remaining between them. Germline V CDR1 and CDR2: SGHRS, YFSETQ. The CDR3 sequence is CASSWAESYEQYF. The CDR3 DNA reads TGCGCCAGCAGCTGGGCAGAGTCCTACGAGCAGTACTTC.